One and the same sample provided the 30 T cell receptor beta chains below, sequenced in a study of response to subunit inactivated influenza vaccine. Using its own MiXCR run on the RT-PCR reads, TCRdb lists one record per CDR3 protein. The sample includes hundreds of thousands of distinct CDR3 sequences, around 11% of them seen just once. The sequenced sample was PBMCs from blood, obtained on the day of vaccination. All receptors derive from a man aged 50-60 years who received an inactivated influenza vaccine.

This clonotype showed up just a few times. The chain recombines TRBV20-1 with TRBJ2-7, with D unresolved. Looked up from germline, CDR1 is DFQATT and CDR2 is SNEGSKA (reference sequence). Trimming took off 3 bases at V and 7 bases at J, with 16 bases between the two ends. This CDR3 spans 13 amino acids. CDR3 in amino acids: CSARVYTLGEQYF. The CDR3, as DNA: TGCAGTGCTAGGGTCTACACCCTAGGGGAGCAGTACTTC.

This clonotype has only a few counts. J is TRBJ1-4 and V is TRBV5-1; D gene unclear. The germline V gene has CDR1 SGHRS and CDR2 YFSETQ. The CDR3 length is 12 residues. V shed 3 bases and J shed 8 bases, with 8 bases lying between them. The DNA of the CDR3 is TGCGCCAGCAGCTCTACATCAGAAAAACTGTTTTTT. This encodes CASSSTSEKLFF.

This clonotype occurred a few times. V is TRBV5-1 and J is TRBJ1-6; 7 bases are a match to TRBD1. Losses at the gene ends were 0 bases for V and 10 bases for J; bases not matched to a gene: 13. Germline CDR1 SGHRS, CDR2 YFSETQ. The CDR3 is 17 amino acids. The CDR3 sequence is CASSLGDRVAVRSPLHF. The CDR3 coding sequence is TGCGCCAGCAGCTTGGGAGACAGGGTAGCGGTGAGGTCACCCCTCCACTTT.

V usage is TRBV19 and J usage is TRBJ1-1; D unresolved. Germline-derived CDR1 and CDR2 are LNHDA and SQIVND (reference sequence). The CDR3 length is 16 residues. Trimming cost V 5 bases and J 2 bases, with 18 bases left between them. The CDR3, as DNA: TGTGCCAGTAGTCCCTGGACCTCGTGGGATAACACTGAAGCTTTCTTT. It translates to CASSPWTSWDNTEAFF.

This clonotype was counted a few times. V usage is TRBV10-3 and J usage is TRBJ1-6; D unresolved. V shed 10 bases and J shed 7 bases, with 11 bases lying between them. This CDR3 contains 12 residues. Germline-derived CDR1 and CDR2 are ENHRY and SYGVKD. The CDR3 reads CASCPLNSPLHF. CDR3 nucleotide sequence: TGTGCCAGTTGCCCACTAAATTCACCCCTCCACTTT.

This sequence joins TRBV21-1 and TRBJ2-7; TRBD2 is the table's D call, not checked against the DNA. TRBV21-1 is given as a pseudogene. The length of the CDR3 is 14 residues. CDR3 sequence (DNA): TGTGCCAGCAGCACACTGGACTCTCGCGACGAGCAGTACTTC. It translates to CASSTLDSRDEQYF.

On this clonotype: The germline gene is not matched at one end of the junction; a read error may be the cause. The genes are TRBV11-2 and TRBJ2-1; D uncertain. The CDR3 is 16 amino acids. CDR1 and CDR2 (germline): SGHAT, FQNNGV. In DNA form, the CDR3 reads TGTGCCAGCAGCTTAGAGGAATTCAGCTCCTACAAGGAGCAGTTCTTC. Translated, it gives CASSLEEFSSYKEQFF.

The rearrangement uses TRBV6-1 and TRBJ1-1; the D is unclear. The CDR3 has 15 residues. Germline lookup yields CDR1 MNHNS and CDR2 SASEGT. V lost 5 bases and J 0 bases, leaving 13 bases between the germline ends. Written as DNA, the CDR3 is TGTGCCAGCAGTATCCGGACGGGAATGAACACTGAAGCTTTCTTT. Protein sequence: CASSIRTGMNTEAFF.

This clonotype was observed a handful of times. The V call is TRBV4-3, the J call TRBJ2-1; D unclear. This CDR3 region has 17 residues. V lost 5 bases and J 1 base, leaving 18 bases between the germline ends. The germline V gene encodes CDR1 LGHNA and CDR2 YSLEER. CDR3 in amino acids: CASSYLMILGSYNEQFF. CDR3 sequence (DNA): TGCGCCAGCAGCTACCTAATGATTCTCGGGTCCTACAATGAGCAGTTCTTC.

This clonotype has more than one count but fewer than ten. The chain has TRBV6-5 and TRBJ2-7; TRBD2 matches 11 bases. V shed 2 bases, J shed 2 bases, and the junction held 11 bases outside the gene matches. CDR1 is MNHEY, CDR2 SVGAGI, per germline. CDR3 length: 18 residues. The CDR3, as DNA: TGTGCCAGCAGTTACGAATACCCAAATAGCGGGAGGGCCTACGAGCAGTACTTC. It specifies CASSYEYPNSGRAYEQYF.

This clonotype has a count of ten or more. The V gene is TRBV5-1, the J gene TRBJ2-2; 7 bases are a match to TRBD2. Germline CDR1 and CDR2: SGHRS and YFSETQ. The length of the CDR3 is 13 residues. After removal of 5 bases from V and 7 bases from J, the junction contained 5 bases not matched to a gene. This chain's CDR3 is CASRERDGGELFF. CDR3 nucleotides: TGCGCCAGCAGGGAGCGGGACGGCGGGGAGCTGTTTTTT.

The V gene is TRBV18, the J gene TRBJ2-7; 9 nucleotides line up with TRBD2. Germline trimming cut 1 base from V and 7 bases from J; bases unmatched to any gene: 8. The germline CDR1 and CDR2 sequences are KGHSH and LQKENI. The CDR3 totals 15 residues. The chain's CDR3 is CASSPLLAGPVEQYF. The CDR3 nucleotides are TGTGCCAGCTCACCACTTCTAGCGGGACCGGTAGAGCAGTACTTC. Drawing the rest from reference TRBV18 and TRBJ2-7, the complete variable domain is NAGVMQNPRHLVRRRGQEARLRCSPMKGHSHVYWYRQLPEEGLKFMVYLQKENIIDESGMPKERFSAEFPKEGPSILRIQQVVRGDSAAYFCASSPLLAGPVEQYFGPGTRLTVT.

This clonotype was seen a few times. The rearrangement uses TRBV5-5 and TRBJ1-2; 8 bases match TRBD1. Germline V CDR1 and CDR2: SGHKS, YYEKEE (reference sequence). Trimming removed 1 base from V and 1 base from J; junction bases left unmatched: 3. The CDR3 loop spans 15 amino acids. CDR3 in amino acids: CASSLYTGGNYGYTF. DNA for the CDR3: TGTGCCAGCAGCTTGTACACAGGGGGTAACTATGGCTACACCTTC.

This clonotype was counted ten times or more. The CDR3 bases are TGTGCCAGCAGCTTAAAGGCCGGGGGTAGCGGGTCACGTTCGTCCAATGAGCAGTTCTTC. Translated: CASSLKAGGSGSRSSNEQFF. V and J are TRBV7-3 and TRBJ2-1; 7 positions agree with TRBD2. Germline CDR1 reads SGHTA; CDR2 reads FQGTGA. Trimming at V came to 1 base and at J to 6 bases, leaving 21 bases not matched to a gene. The CDR3 runs 20 residues. Looking up the rest from reference TRBV7-3 and TRBJ2-1 gives the full variable domain: GAGVSQTPSNKVTEKGKYVELRCDPISGHTALYWYRQSLGQGPEFLIYFQGTGAADDSGLPNDRFFAVRPEGSVSTLKIQRTERGDSAVYLCASSLKAGGSGSRSSNEQFFGPGTRLTVL.

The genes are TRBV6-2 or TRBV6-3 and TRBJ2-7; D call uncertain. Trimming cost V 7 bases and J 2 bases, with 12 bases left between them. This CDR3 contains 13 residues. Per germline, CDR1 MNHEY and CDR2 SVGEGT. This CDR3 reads CASIFGRTYEQYF. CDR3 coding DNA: TGTGCCAGCATCTTTGGACGGACCTACGAGCAGTACTTC.

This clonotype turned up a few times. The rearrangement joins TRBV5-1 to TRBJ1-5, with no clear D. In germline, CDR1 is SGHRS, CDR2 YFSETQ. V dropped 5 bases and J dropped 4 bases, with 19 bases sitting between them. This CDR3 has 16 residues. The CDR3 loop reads CASSPMAGGGNQPQHF. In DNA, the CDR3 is TGCGCCAGCAGTCCTATGGCGGGTGGTGGAAATCAGCCCCAGCATTTT.

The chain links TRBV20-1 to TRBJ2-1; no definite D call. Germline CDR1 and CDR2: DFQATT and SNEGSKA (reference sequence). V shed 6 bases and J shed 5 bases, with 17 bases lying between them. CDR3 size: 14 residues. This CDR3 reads CSAPVGLTNNEQFF. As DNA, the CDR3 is TGCAGTGCCCCGGTGGGCCTCACAAACAATGAGCAGTTCTTC.

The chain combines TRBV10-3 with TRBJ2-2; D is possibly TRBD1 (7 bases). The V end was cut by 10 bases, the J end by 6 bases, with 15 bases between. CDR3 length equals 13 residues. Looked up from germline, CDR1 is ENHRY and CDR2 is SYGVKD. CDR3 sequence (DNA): TGTGCCACTAAAGACAGGGAGGCCGGGGAGCTGTTTTTT. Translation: CATKDREAGELFF.

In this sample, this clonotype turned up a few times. The CDR3 loop is CASIERGTSQETQYF. The CDR3 coding sequence is TGTGCCAGCATAGAAAGGGGGACCAGCCAAGAGACCCAGTACTTC. This sequence joins TRBV3-1 and TRBJ2-5, with D possibly TRBD1 on 6 matching bases. This CDR3 has 15 amino acids. The V and J ends lost 7 bases and 1 base respectively, with 16 bases between them. CDR1 and CDR2 from the germline V gene are LGHDT and YNNKEL (reference sequence).

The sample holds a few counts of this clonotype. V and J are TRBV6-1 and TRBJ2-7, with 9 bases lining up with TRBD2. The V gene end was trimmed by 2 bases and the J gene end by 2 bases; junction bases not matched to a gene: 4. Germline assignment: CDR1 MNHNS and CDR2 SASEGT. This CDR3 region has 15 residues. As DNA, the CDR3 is TGTGCCAGCAGTGAATCGCGACTAGCGGCCTACGAGCAGTACTTC. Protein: CASSESRLAAYEQYF.

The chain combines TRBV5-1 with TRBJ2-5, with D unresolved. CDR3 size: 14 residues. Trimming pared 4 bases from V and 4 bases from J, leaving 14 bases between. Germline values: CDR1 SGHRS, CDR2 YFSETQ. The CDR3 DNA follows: TGCGCCAGCAGCGTACACCGGTTTGGAGAGACCCAGTACTTC. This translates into CASSVHRFGETQYF.

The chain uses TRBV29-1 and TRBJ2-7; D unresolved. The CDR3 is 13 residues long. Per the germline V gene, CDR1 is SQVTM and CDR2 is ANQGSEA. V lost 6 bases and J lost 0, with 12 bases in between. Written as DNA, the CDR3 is TGCAGCGTCCGACGGGCCGGCTCCTACGAGCAGTACTTC. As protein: CSVRRAGSYEQYF.

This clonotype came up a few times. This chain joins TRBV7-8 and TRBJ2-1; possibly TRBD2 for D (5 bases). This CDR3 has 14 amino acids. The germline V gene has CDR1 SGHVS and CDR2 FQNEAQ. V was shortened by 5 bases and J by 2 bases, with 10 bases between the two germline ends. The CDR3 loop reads CASSAERAYNEQFF. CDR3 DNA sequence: TGTGCCAGCAGCGCCGAGAGGGCCTACAATGAGCAGTTCTTC.

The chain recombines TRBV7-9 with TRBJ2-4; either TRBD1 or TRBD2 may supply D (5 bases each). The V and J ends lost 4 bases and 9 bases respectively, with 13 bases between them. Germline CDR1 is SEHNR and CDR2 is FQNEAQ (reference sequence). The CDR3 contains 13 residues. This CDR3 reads CASSWDPARIQYF. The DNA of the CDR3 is TGTGCCAGCAGCTGGGACCCGGCTCGCATTCAGTACTTC. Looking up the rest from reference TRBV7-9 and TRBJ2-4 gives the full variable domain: DTGVSQNPRHKITKRGQNVTFRCDPISEHNRLYWYRQTLGQGPEFLTYFQNEAQLEKSRLLSDRFSAERPKGSFSTLEIQRTEQGDSAMYLCASSWDPARIQYFGAGTRLSVL.

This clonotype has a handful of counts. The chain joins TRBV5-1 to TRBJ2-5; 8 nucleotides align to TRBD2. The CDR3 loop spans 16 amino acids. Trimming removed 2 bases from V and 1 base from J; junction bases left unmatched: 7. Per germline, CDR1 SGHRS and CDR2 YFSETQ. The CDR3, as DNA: TGCGCCAGCAGCTTCCAGGCGGGAGGAAGCCAAGAGACCCAGTACTTC. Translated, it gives CASSFQAGGSQETQYF.

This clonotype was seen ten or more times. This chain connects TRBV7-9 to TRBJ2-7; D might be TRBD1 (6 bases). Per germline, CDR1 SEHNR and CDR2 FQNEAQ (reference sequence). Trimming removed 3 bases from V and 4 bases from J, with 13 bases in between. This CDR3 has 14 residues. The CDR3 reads CASSFFLDSYEQYF. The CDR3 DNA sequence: TGTGCCAGCAGCTTTTTCCTGGACAGTTACGAGCAGTACTTC.

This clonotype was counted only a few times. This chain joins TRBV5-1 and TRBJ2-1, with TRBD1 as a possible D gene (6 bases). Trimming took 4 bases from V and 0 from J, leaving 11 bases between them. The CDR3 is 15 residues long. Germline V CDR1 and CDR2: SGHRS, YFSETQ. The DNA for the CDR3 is TGCGCCAGCAGCCCCCAGGGGAGCTCCTACAATGAGCAGTTCTTC. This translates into CASSPQGSSYNEQFF.

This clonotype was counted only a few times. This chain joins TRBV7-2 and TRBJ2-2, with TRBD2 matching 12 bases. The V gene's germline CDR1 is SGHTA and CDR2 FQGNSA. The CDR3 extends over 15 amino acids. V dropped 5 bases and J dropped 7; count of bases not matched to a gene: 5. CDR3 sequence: CASSEGLAGFGELFF. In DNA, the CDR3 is TGTGCCAGCAGCGAGGGACTAGCGGGCTTCGGGGAGCTGTTTTTT.

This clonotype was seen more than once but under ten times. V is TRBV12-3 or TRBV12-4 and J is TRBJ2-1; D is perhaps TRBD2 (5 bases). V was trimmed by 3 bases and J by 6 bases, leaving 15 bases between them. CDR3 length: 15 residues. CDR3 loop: CASSFGSPSANEQFF. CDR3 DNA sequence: TGTGCCAGCAGTTTTGGGAGTCCGTCTGCCAATGAGCAGTTCTTC.

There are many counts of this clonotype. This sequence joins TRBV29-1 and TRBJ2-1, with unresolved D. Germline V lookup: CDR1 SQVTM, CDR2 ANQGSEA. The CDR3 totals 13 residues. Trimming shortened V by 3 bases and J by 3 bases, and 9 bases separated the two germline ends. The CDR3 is CSVDFGNYNEQFF. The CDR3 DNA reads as TGCAGCGTTGATTTTGGGAACTACAATGAGCAGTTCTTC.